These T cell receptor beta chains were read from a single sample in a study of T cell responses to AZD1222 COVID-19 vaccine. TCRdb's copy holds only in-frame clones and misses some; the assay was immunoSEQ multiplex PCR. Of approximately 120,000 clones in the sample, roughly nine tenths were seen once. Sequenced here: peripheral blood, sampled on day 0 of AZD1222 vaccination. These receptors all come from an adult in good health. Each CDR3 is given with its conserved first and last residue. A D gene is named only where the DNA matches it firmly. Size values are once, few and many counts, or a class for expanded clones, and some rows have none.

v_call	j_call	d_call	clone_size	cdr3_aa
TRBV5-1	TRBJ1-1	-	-	CASSLGGFAEAFF
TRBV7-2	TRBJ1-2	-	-	CASRPAGDYGYTF
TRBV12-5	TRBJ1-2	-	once	CASGLLNYGYTF
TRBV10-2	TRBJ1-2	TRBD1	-	CASSEIGQGANYGYTF
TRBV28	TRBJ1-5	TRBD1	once	CASRSESTGSNQPQHF
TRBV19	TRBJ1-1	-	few	CASSPGLVMNTEAFF
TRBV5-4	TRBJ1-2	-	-	CASSLGTDSTF
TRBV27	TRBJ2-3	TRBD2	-	CASSSVSGFPTDTQYF
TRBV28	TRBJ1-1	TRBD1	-	CASSEQGAWNTEAFF
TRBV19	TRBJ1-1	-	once	CASSMGRNTEAFF
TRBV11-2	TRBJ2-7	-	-	CASSLNSNSYEQYF
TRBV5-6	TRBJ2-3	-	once	CASSPLSSTDTQYF
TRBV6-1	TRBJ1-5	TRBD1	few	CASSEWDSQQPQHF
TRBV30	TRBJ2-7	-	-	CAWRSGTETYEQYF
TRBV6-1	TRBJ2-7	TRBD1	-	CASSEDQGAPGEQYF
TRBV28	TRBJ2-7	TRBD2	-	CASSPAGGGSAYEQYF
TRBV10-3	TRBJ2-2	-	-	CAISGGQNTGELFF
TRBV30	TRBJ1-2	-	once	CAWSVRFYGYTF
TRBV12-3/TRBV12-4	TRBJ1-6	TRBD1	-	CASSRRGRALHF
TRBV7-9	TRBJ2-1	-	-	CASSQAGTRVNEQFF
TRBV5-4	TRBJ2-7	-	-	CASSLGSERAHEQYF
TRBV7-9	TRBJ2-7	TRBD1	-	CASSSPQGSSYEQYF
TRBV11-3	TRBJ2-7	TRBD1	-	CASSLDGGQGKEQYF
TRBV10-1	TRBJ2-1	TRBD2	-	CASSPGRGPYYEQFF
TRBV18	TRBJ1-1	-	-	CASSPGDNTEAFF
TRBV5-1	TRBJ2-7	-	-	CASSPGGSSYEQYF
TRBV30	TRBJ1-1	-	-	CAWSVGGKVTEAFF
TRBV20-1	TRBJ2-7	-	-	CSASFPLLHYEQYF
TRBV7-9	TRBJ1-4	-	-	CASSLGLHQDEKLFF
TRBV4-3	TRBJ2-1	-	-	CASSRVSGSPHEQFF
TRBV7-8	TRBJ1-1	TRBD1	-	CASSTGTANTEAFF
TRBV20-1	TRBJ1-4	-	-	CSASWRETNEKLFF
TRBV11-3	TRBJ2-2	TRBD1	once	CASSSGQEIGELFF
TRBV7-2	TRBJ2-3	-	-	CASSLSPFGGTDTQYF
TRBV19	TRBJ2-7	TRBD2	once	CASSGLGAYEQYF
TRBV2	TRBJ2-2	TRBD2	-	CASGLAGVGGELFF
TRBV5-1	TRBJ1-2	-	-	CASSPPGGSGAGYTF
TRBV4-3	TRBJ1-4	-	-	CASSSLLGRNSGDEKLFF
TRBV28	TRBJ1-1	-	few	CASSLGGGKAFF
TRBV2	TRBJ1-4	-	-	CASSDGPSGELFF
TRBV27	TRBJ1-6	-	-	CASSLEGDHSPLHF
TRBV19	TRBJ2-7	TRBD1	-	CASSSYSGGHDEQYF
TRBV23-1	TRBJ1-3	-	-	CASSPYDSKSAGNTIYF
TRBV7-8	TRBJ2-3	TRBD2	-	CASSGRTSGKRDTQYF
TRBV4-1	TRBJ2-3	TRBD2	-	CASSQEGTSGTDTQYF
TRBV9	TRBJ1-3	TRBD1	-	CASSRGGSGNTIYF
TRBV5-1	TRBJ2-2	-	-	CASSLGVLGVTGELFF
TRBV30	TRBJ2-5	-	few	CAWSVSGGEETQYF
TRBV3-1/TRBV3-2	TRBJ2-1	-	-	CASSHHEGYNEQFF
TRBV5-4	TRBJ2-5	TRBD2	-	CASSPAGGVQETQYF
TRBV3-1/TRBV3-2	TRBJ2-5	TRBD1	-	CASKPEGQGKETQYF
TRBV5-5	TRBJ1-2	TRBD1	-	CASSLVGQGDYGYTF
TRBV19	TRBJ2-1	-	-	CASSETTYSYNEQFF
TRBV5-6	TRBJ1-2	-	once	CASSPLSSRPYGYTF
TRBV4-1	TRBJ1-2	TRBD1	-	CASSQRGGQPYGYTF